The subject of this entry is one TCR beta chain. This record belongs to a study of control samples from healthy donors and cancer patients. Germline V gives CDR1 MNHEY, CDR2 SVGAGI. This CDR3 is built from 14 residues. Between the trimmed V and J ends, which lost 7 bases and 4 bases, there was a span of 16 bases. Data came from immunoSEQ multiplex PCR; TCRdb stores just in-frame clones and leaves some out. The sample has tens of thousands of clones, 80% to 95% seen once. V usage is TRBV6-5 and J usage is TRBJ1-1; D gene unclear. This TCR derives from a woman in her thirties in good health. Source material: blood. The CDR3 sequence is CASTRVGGLTEAFF. The CDR3 DNA follows: TGTGCCAGCACCCGGGTCGGAGGGCTCACTGAAGCTTTCTTT.